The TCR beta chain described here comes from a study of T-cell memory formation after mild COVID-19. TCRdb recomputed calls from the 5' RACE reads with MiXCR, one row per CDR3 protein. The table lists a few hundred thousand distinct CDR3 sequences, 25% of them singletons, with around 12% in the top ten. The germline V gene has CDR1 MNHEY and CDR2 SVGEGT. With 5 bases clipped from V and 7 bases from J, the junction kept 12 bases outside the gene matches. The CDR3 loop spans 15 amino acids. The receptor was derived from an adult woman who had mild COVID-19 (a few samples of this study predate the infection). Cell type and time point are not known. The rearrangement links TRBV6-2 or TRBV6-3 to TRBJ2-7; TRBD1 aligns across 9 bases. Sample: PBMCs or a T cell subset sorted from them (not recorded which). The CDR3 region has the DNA TGTGCCAGCAGTCAGCCCTACAGGGGGCTTCGGGAGCAGTACTTC. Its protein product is CASSQPYRGLREQYF.